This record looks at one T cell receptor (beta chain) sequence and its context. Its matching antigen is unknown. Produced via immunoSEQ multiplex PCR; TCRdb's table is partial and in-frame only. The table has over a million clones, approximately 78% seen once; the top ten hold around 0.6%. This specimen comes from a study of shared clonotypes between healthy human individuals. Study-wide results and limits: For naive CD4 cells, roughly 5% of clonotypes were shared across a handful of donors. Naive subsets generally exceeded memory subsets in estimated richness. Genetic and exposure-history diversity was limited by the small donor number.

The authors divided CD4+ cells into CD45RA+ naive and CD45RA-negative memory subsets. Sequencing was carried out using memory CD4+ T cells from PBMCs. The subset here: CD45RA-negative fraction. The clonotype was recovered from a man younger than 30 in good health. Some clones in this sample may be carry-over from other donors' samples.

The CDR3 region has the DNA TGTGCCAGCAGGCAGACTAGCGGGGGTCACAATGAGCAGTTCTTC. It encodes CASRQTSGGHNEQFF. The rearrangement joins TRBV6-5 to TRBJ2-1; 12 bases map to TRBD2. The CDR3 extends over 15 amino acids. Germline CDR1 is MNHEY and CDR2 is SVGAGI. V trimming: 6 bases; J trimming: 5 bases; junction bases outside the gene matches: 5.